The 17 T cell receptor beta chains below were found in one sample sequenced in a study of response to subunit inactivated influenza vaccine. TCRdb recomputed calls from the RT-PCR reads with MiXCR, one row per CDR3 protein. The sample lists more than 250,000 distinct CDR3 sequences, 20% to 25% seen once, with roughly 10% in the top ten. The material was PBMCs from blood, obtained about 20 months after vaccination. All receptors derive from a man between 50 and 69 years old who received an inactivated influenza vaccine.

Ten or more counts support this clonotype. The chain employs TRBV28 and TRBJ1-2; 9 positions match TRBD1. This CDR3 has 17 residues. V gave up 2 bases and J gave up 8 bases; unmatched junction bases: 15. The V gene's germline CDR1 is MDHEN and CDR2 SYDVKM. The CDR3 DNA reads as TGTGCCAGCAGTTTAACCGGGACAGGGACGCTCTCTGGCGGCTACACCTTC. Amino acid sequence: CASSLTGTGTLSGGYTF.

V is TRBV7-2 and J is TRBJ1-5; D remains unclear. Germline V gene data show CDR1 as SGHTA and CDR2 as FQGNSA. The CDR3 extends over 15 amino acids. Trimming took off 5 bases at V and 0 bases at J, with 11 bases between the two ends. The DNA for the CDR3 is TGTGCCAGCAGCCACGAAGGGAATAGCAATCAGCCCCAGCATTTT. Translating it yields CASSHEGNSNQPQHF.

This clonotype was picked up many times. The chain is built from TRBV9 and TRBJ2-1; D perhaps matches TRBD2 (5 bases). CDR3 length: 11 residues. Trimming cost V 5 bases and J 13 bases, with 13 bases left between them. The germline V gene encodes CDR1 SGDLS and CDR2 YYNGEE. CDR3 sequence (DNA): TGTGCCAGCAGTAATCTAGCAGAACAGTTCTTC. It specifies CASSNLAEQFF.

This clonotype occurred many times. This chain's CDR3 is CASKQNSYNEQFF. For the CDR3, the DNA is TGCGCCAGCAAACAGAACTCCTACAATGAGCAGTTCTTC. The chain joins TRBV5-1 to TRBJ2-1; D gene ambiguous. Germline lookup yields CDR1 SGHRS and CDR2 YFSETQ. The V end was cut by 6 bases, the J end by 0 bases, with 7 bases between. This CDR3 is 13 amino acids long.

There are a few counts of this clonotype. The CDR3 DNA sequence: TGTGCCAGCAGTTTAAGGACAGGTCCTAACTATGGCTACACCTTC. Translating gives CASSLRTGPNYGYTF. The chain recombines TRBV27 with TRBJ1-2; TRBD1 agrees at 7 bases. Germline V gives CDR1 MNHEY, CDR2 SMNVEV (reference sequence). CDR3 length equals 15 residues. Germline trimming cut 2 bases from V and 0 bases from J; bases unmatched to any gene: 3.

This clonotype was recorded a few times. The genes are TRBV6-2 or TRBV6-3 and TRBJ1-1, with a possible D match to TRBD1 (6 bases). This CDR3 spans 14 amino acids. Germline CDR1 MNHEY, CDR2 SVGEGT. Trimming took 6 bases from V and 1 from J, leaving 12 bases between them. In DNA form, the CDR3 reads TGTGCCAGCAGACTCAGGGGTAGGAACACTGAAGCTTTCTTT. This translates into CASRLRGRNTEAFF.

This clonotype was recorded a few times. The chain is built from TRBV7-8 and TRBJ1-4; D gene unclear. V shed 5 bases and J shed 1 base, with 8 bases lying between them. Germline CDR1 reads SGHVS; CDR2 reads FQNEAQ. This CDR3 is built from 14 residues. The CDR3 DNA is TGTGCCAGCAGCCTCGTGAGAACTAATGAAAAACTGTTTTTT. Amino acid sequence: CASSLVRTNEKLFF.

The chain carries TRBV7-2 and TRBJ2-3; 11 bases are a match to TRBD2. The CDR3 has 16 residues. Germline trimming cut 4 bases from V and 5 bases from J; bases unmatched to any gene: 8. Germline V gene sequence: CDR1 SGHTA, CDR2 FQGNSA. CDR3 nucleotide sequence: TGTGCCAGCAGCTCTACTAGCGGGAGAGATGGAGATACGCAGTATTTT. Protein product: CASSSTSGRDGDTQYF.

This clonotype was recorded a few times. The rearrangement links TRBV12-3 or TRBV12-4 to TRBJ2-1, with 14 nucleotides matching TRBD2. The trim removed 5 bases at V and 8 bases at J, leaving 5 bases unmatched. The CDR3 covers 15 residues. CDR3 coding DNA: TGTGCCAGCAGTATGGGACTAGCGGGAGATGATGAGCAGTTCTTC. Encoded protein: CASSMGLAGDDEQFF.

This clonotype was counted only a few times. This rearrangement joins TRBV7-2 to TRBJ2-3; unclear D gene. The CDR3 consists of 13 residues. V lost 1 base to trimming and J lost 3 bases, with 5 bases between them. The V gene's germline CDR1 is SGHTA and CDR2 FQGNSA. The CDR3 is CASSLGATDTQYF. The CDR3 DNA sequence: TGTGCCAGCAGCTTAGGGGCGACAGATACGCAGTATTTT.

This chain joins TRBV12-3 or TRBV12-4 and TRBJ1-1; TRBD1 aligns across 8 bases. V trimming: 2 bases; J trimming: 7 bases; junction bases outside the gene matches: 3. This CDR3 is built from 13 residues. Written as DNA, the CDR3 is TGTGCCAGCAGTTTAACCGGACAGGGTGAAGCTTTCTTT. This gives the protein CASSLTGQGEAFF.

In DNA form, the CDR3 reads TGTGCCACCAGCGGGAACTACGGCCTCAAGAGCGAAGCTTTCTTT. Its translation is CATSGNYGLKSEAFF. The chain uses TRBV15 and TRBJ1-1; D call uncertain. V gave up 5 bases and J gave up 8 bases, with 21 bases separating them. Germline V gene data show CDR1 as LNHNV and CDR2 as YYDKDF (reference sequence). The CDR3 has 15 residues.

The chain carries TRBV27 and TRBJ1-2; 9 nucleotides agree with TRBD1. Germline V lookup: CDR1 MNHEY, CDR2 SMNVEV (reference sequence). J lost 7 bases, V lost 5 bases, and 14 bases had no gene match. The CDR3 spans 16 residues. In nucleotides, the CDR3 is TGTGCCAGCAGTGCCTCCCGGGACAGGGATCGACGTGGCTACACCTTC. The encoded protein is CASSASRDRDRRGYTF.

This clonotype has a handful of counts. The chain couples TRBV9 to TRBJ1-4, with D perhaps matching TRBD1 (5 bases). There are 15 residues in the CDR3. The V end lost 3 bases, the J end lost 1 base, and 10 bases lay between the germline ends. CDR1 SGDLS and CDR2 YYNGEE come from the germline V gene. In nucleotides, the CDR3 is TGTGCCAGCAGCGCATGGGACGGAACTAATGAAAAACTGTTTTTT. It yields the protein CASSAWDGTNEKLFF.

The chain carries TRBV9 and TRBJ2-7, with 10 bases matching TRBD1. The CDR3 is made up of 16 amino acids. V was pared by 1 base and J by 6 bases, with 10 bases of the junction left unmatched. CDR1 is SGDLS, CDR2 YYNGEE, per germline. The CDR3 DNA follows: TGTGCCAGCAGCGTAAGTACCGGGACAGGGGTCGGCGAGCAGTACTTC. This codes for CASSVSTGTGVGEQYF.

The chain carries TRBV7-9 and TRBJ2-3; D tentatively fits TRBD1 or TRBD2 (5 bases each). Trimming removed 5 bases from V and 6 bases from J, with 15 bases in between. The V gene's germline CDR1 is SEHNR and CDR2 FQNEAQ (reference sequence). The length of the CDR3 is 14 residues. Here the CDR3 reads CASSGEGTRDTQYF. The DNA of the CDR3 is TGTGCCAGCAGCGGGGAAGGGACCCGGGATACGCAGTATTTT.

This clonotype has at least ten counts. The chain combines TRBV12-3 or TRBV12-4 with TRBJ2-3, with a tentative D call TRBD1 (5 bases). The CDR3 is made up of 15 amino acids. The V end lost 5 bases, the J end lost 2 bases, and 14 bases lay between the germline ends. The CDR3 reads CASSPGSGITDTQYF. The CDR3 DNA follows: TGTGCCAGCAGTCCGGGTTCAGGGATCACAGATACGCAGTATTTT.